This T cell receptor (beta chain) was identified during a study of blood T cell repertoires in COVID-19. As originally analysed: Quantification of nucleated cells was approximated via reference gene primer amplification. Generated by immunoSEQ multiplex PCR, the TCRdb table keeps only in-frame clones and is missing some. The V and J calls and the clone size are those of that table, but D and trimming were determined from the DNA. The sample has around 370,000 clones; 88% are singletons. The V segment lost 1 base and the J segment 3 bases; nucleotides outside the gene matches: 8. The CDR3 consists of 16 residues. Germline CDR1 is MNHNY and CDR2 is SVGAGI (reference sequence).

The source of this sequence is a woman between 65 and 79 years old with COVID-19, enrolled during active disease. The rearrangement links TRBV6-6 to TRBJ2-7, with 8 bases lining up with TRBD1. Sequenced material: peripheral blood. CDR3 sequence: CASSYLTGDSGYEQYF. Here the CDR3 DNA reads TGTGCCAGCAGTTACTTGACAGGGGACTCAGGCTACGAGCAGTACTTC.